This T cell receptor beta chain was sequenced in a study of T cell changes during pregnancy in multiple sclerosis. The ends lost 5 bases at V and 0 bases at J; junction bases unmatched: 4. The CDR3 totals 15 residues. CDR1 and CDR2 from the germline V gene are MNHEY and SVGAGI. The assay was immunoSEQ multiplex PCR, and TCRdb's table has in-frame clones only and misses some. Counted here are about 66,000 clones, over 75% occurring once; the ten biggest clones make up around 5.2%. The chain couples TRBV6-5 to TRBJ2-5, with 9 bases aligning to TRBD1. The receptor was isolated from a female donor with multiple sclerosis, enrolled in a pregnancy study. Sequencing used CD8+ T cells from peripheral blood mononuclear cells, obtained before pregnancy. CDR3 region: CASSPGQGYQETQYF. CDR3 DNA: TGTGCCAGCAGTCCCGGACAGGGGTACCAAGAGACCCAGTACTTC.